This T cell receptor (beta chain) was profiled in a study of blood T cells in healthy people across ages. With a J-beta primer mix and a sample-barcoded 5' primer, a second PCR ran about 7 to 11 cycles. Each CDR3 protein gets one entry after TCRdb re-called the 5' RACE reads with MiXCR. The sample has 600,000 to 800,000 distinct CDR3 sequences; over 40% are singletons. The CDR3 length is 12 residues. Per germline, CDR1 SQVTM and CDR2 ANQGSEA. The specimen was blood. The J gene is TRBJ2-5, the V gene TRBV29-1; D tentatively fits TRBD1 or TRBD2 (5 bases each). This receptor was obtained from a woman at least 80 years old in good health. DNA of the CDR3: TGCGGCGCCAAGGGACCCCAAGAGACCCAGTACTTC. The encoded protein is CGAKGPQETQYF.